This paragraph covers one T cell receptor (beta chain) sequence. With 5 bases clipped from V and 9 bases from J, the junction kept 7 bases outside the gene matches. CDR3 size: 14 residues. Germline V gene data show CDR1 as SGHTA and CDR2 as FQGNSA. The data derive from a study of T cell changes during pregnancy in multiple sclerosis. Assay: immunoSEQ multiplex PCR; the TCRdb copy retains only in-frame clones and omits some. The sample has about 51,000 clones, 93% seen once. V gene TRBV7-2 combines with J gene TRBJ2-1; 10 positions agree with TRBD2. This sequence was found in a female donor with multiple sclerosis, enrolled in a pregnancy study. The sequencing used peripheral blood, collected in the second trimester of pregnancy. In DNA form, the CDR3 reads TGTGCCAGCAGCCTGGGACTAGCGAGGAGTGAGCAGTTCTTC. Translating it yields CASSLGLARSEQFF.